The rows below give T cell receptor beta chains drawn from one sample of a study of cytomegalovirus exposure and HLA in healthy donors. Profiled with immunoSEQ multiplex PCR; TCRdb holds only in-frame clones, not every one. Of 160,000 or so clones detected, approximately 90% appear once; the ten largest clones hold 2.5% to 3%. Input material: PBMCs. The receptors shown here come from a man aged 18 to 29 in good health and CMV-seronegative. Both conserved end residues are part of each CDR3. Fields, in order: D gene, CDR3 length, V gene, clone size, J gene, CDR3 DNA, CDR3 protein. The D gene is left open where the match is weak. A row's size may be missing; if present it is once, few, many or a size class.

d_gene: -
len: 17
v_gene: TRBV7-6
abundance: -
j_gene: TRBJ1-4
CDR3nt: TGTGCCAGCAGCTTGGGGCCGCAGGGAGGAAAGGTTTTAAAACTGTTTTTT
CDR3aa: CASSLGPQGGKVLKLFF

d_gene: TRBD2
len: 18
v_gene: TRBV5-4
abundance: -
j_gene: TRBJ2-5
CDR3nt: TGTGCCACCACAAAGGGAGGGAGCGGAGGCCCCTTCCAAGAGACCCAGTACTTC
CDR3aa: CATTKGGSGGPFQETQYF

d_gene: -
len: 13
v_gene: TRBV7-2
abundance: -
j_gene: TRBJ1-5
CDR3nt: TGTGCCAGCAGCTCGTCCAGCAATCAGCCCCAGCATTTT
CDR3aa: CASSSSSNQPQHF

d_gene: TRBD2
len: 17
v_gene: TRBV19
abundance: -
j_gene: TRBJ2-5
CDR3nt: TGTGCCAGTAGTATAATCGGGACTAGCGTCAACCAAGAGACCCAGTACTTC
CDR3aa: CASSIIGTSVNQETQYF

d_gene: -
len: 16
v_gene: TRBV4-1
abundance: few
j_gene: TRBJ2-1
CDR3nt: TGCGCCAGCAGCCTCCTCGGCGAGGCCCTTTACAATGAGCAGTTCTTC
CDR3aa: CASSLLGEALYNEQFF

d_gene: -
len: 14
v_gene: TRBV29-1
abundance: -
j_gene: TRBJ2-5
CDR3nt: TGCAGCGTTGAAGATTATCGGGAAGGTGAGACCCAGTACTTC
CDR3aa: CSVEDYREGETQYF

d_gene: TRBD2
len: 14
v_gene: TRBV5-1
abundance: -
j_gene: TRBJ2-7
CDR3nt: TGCGCCAGCCAAGGGGGCGGGAGGGCCTCCGAGCAGTACTTC
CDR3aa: CASQGGGRASEQYF

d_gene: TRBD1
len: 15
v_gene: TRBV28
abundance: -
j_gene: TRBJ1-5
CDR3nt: TGTGCCAGCAGTTATAGGGGGGACAGTAAGGGTACTAGTCATTTT
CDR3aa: CASSYRGDSKGTSHF

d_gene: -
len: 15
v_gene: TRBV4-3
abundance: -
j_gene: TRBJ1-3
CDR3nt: TGCGCCAGCAGCCGAGAGGGGAGCTCTGGAAACACCATATATTTT
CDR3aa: CASSREGSSGNTIYF

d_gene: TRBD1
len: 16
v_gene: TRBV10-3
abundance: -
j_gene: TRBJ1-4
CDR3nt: TGTGCCATCAGTGAGTCGACAGGGCAGGGGATTGTAAAACTGTTTTTT
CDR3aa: CAISESTGQGIVKLFF

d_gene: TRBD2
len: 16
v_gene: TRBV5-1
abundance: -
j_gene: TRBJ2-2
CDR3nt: TGCGCCAGCAGAGTGTTAGCGGGGAGTAACACCGGGGAGCTGTTTTTT
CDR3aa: CASRVLAGSNTGELFF

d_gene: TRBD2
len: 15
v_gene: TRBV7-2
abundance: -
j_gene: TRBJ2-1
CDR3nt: TGTGCCAGCAGCATGAGCGGGGGGCGTTCCTATGAGCAGTTCTTC
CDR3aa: CASSMSGGRSYEQFF

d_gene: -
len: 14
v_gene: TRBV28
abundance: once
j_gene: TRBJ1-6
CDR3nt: TGTGCCAGCACCGCACAGGGAGTTGATTCACCCCTCCACTTT
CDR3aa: CASTAQGVDSPLHF

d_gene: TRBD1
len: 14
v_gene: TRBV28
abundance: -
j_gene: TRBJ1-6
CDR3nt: TGTGCCAGCAGTCGACAGGGTTATAATTCACCCCTCCACTTT
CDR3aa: CASSRQGYNSPLHF

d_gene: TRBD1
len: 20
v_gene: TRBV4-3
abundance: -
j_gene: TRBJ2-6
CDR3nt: TGCGCCAGCAGCTCCCGCCTGGGACAGGGGGATCGCTCTGGGGCCAACGTCCTGACTTTC
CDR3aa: CASSSRLGQGDRSGANVLTF

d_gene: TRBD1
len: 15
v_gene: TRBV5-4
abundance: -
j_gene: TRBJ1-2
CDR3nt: TGTGCCAGCAGCTTGGTGGACAGGGCGGACTATGGCTACACCTTC
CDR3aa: CASSLVDRADYGYTF

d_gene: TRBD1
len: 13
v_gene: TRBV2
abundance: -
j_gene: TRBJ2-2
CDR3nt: TGTGCCAGCAGTCGACAGGGACCCGGGGAGCTGTTTTTT
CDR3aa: CASSRQGPGELFF

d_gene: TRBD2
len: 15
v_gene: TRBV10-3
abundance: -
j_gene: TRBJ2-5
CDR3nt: TGTGCCATCAGGACTAGCGGGGGGGCCCAAGAGACCCAGTACTTC
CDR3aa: CAIRTSGGAQETQYF

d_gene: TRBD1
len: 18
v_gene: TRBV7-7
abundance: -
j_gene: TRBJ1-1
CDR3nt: TGTGCTAGCAGCTTAGTACGTGCTGGGACAGGGGCCGCAATCTGGGCTTTCTTT
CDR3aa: CASSLVRAGTGAAIWAFF

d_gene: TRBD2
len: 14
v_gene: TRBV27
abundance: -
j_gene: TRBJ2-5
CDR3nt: TGTGCCAGCAGTTTTTACGGGACTATGGAGACCCAGTACTTC
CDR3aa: CASSFYGTMETQYF

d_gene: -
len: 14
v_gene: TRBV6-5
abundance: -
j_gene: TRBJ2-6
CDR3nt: TGTGCCAGCAGTTCCGTCTCTGGGGCCAACGTCCTGACTTTC
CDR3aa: CASSSVSGANVLTF

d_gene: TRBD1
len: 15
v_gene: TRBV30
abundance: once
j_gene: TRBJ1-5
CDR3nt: TGTGCCTGGAGAACCCGGGGACAGGGGGACCAGCCCCAGCATTTT
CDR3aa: CAWRTRGQGDQPQHF

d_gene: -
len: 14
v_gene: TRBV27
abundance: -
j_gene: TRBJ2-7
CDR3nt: TGTGCCAGCAGTTCCCCCGCGGGAACCTACGAGCAGTACTTC
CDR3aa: CASSSPAGTYEQYF

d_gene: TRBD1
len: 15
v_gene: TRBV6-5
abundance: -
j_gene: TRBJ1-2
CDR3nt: TGTGCCAGCAGTCAAAGACAGGGGACGGTCTATGGCTACACCTTC
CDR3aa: CASSQRQGTVYGYTF

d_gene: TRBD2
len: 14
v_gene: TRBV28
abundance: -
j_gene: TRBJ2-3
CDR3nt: TGTGCCAGCAGTTTTAGCGGGAGTACAGATACGCAGTATTTT
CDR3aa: CASSFSGSTDTQYF

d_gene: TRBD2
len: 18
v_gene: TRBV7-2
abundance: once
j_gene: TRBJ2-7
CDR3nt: TGTGCCAGCAGCTTAATGTCCCTTGGACTAGCGGACCCCTACGAGCAGTACTTC
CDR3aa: CASSLMSLGLADPYEQYF

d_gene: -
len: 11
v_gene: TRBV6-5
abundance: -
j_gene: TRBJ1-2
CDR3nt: TGTGCCAGTCTCGGGGGGGATGGCTACACCTTC
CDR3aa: CASLGGDGYTF

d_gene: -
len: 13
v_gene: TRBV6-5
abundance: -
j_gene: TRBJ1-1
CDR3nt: TGTGCCAGCAGTTCAGGGTTGGACACTGAAGCTTTCTTT
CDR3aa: CASSSGLDTEAFF

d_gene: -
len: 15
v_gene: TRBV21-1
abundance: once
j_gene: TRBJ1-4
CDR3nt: TGTGCCAGCAGCAAGGAAAGAGGGGGAAATGAAAAACTGTTTTTT
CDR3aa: CASSKERGGNEKLFF

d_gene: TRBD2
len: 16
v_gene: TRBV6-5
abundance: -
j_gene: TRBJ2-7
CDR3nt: TGTGCCAGCAGTTACTCTGGGGGGGGTAACGCTGCCGAGCAGTACTTC
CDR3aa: CASSYSGGGNAAEQYF

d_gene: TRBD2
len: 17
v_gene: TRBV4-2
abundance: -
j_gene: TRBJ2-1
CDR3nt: TGTGCCAGCAGACAGGGTAGCGGGGGGAGCTCCTACAATGAGCAGTTCTTC
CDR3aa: CASRQGSGGSSYNEQFF

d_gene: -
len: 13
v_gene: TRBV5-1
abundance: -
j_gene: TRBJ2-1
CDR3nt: TGCGCCAGCAGCTTGGCCCAGAACAATGAGCAGTTCTTC
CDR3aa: CASSLAQNNEQFF

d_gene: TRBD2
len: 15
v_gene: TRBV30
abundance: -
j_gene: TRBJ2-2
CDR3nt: TGTGCCTGGAGTGGAACTAGCGGGTGGACCGGGGAGCTGTTTTTT
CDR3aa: CAWSGTSGWTGELFF

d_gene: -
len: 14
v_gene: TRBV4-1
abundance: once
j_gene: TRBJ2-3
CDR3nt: TGCGCCAGCAGCCTGGACCTAGCCCCAGATACGCAGTATTTT
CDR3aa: CASSLDLAPDTQYF

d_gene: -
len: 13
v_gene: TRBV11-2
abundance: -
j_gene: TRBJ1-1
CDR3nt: TGTGCCAGCAGCTTCGGGACACTTTATGAAGCTTTCTTT
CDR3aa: CASSFGTLYEAFF

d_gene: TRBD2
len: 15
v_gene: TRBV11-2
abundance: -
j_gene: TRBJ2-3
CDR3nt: TGTGCCAGCAGCGTAACGGGGGGAAGCACAGATACGCAGTATTTT
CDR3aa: CASSVTGGSTDTQYF

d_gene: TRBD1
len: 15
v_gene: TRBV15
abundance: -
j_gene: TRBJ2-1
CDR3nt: TGTGCCACCAGCAGTGGGGACAGGGGATACCATGAGCAGTTCTTC
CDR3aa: CATSSGDRGYHEQFF

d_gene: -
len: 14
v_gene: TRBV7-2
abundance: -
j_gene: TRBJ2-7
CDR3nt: TGTGCCAGCAGCGCAAATTGGGGGGGCACTGCTCCGTACTTC
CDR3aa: CASSANWGGTAPYF

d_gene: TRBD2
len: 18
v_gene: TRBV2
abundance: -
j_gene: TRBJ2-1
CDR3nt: TGTGCCAGCAGGCAATCTAGCGGGAGAGGGGTGCTCTACAATGAGCAGTTCTTC
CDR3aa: CASRQSSGRGVLYNEQFF

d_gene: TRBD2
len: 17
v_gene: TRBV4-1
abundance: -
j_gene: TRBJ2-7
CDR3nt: TGCGCCAGCAGCCAAGAGATAGCGGGAGGCCGGTTTCGCGAGCAGTACTTC
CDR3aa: CASSQEIAGGRFREQYF

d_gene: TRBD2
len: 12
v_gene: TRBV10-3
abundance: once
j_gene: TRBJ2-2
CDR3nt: TGTGCCATCAGTAGCGGGGGGCAGCGTTGGTTTTTT
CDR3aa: CAISSGGQRWFF

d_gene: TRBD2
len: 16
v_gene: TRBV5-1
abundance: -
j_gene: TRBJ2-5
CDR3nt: TGCGCCAGCAGCCTAGGGACTAGCGCCGGCCAAGAGACCCAGTACTTC
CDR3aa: CASSLGTSAGQETQYF

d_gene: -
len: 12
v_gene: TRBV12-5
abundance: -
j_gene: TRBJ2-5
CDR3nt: TGTGCTAGTGGTTTGGATTGGGGAGTCCAGTACTTC
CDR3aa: CASGLDWGVQYF

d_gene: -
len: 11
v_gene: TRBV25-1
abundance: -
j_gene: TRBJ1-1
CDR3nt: TGTGCCAGCGCAGTCGGGACTGAAGCTTTCTTT
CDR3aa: CASAVGTEAFF

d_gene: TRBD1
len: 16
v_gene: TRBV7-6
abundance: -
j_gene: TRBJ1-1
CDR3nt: TGTGCCAGCAGCTTAGAAGGGGCCAGGGGGCAAGGTGAAGCTTTCTTT
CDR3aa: CASSLEGARGQGEAFF

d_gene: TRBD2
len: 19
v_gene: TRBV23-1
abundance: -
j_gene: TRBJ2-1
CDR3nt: TGCGCCAGCAGTCAATCATCCCCTCTAGCGGGAAAAGCCTACAATGAGCAGTTCTTC
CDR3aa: CASSQSSPLAGKAYNEQFF

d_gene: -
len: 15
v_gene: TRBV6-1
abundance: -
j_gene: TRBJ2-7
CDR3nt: TGTGCCAGCAGTGAATTCGACTCCCGCTCCTACGAGCAGTACTTC
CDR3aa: CASSEFDSRSYEQYF